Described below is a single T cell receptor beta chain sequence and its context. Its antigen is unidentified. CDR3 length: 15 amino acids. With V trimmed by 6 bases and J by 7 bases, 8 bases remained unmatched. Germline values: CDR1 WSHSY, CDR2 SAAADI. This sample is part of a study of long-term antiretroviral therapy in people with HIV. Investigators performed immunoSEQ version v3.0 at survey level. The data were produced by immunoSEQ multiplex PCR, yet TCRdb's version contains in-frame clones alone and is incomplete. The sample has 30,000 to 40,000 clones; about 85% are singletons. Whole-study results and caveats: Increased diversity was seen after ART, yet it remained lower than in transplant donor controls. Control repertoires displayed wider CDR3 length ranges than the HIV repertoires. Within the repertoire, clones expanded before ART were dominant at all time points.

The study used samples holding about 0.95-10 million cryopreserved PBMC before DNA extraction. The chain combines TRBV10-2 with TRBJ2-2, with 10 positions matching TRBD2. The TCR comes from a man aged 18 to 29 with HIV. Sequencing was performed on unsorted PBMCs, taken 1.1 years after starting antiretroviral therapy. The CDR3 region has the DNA TGCGCCAGCAGGGGGGGACTAGCGAGGGACGGGGAGCTGTTTTTT. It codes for CASRGGLARDGELFF.